This T cell receptor (beta chain) was identified in a study of CD4+ T cells in melanoma. Study observations and caveats: CD8+ T cell, macrophage and B cell function reportedly correlated with neoantigen-specific CD4+ T cells.

Here immunoSEQ multiplex PCR was the method, and the copy in TCRdb shows in-frame clones only, minus some. The table includes some 150,000 clones, approximately 91% detected once. A note on this clone: Its specificity is not known.

The V gene lost 4 bases and the J gene lost 1 base, with 7 bases spanning the gap. This CDR3 comprises 14 residues. Germline-derived CDR1 and CDR2 are LNHDA and SQIVND (reference sequence). The chain combines TRBV19 with TRBJ2-2; D remains ambiguous. This receptor was obtained from a human donor with melanoma. The CDR3, as DNA: TGTGCCAGTAGTAGGCGACAGAACACCGGGGAGCTGTTTTTT. Its protein is CASSRRQNTGELFF.